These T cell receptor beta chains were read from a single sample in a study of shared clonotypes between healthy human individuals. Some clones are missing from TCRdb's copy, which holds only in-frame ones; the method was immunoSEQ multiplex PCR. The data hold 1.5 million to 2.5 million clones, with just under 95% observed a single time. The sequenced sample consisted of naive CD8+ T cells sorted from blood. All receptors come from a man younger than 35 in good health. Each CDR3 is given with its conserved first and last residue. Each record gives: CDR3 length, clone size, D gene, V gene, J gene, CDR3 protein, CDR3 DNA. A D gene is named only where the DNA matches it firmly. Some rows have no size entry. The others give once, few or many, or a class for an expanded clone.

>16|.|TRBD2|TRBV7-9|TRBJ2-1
CASSPRLAGKENEQFF
TGTGCCAGCAGCCCCCGGCTAGCGGGTAAGGAAAATGAGCAGTTCTTC
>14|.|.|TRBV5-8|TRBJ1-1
CASSMGDLNTEAFF
TGTGCCAGCAGCATGGGGGACCTGAACACTGAAGCTTTCTTT
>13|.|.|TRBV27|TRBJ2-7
CASSLLGAYEQYF
TGTGCCAGCAGTTTACTGGGGGCCTACGAGCAGTACTTC
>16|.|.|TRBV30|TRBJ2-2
CAWFGQGDIYTGELFF
TGTGCCTGGTTCGGACAAGGGGACATTTACACCGGGGAGCTGTTTTTT
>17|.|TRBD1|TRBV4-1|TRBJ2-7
CASSQEAGTAGAYEQYF
TGCGCCAGCAGCCAAGAGGCCGGGACAGCTGGAGCCTACGAGCAGTACTTC
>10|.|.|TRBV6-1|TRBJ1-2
CASMAGGYTF
TGTGCCAGCATGGCGGGCGGCTACACCTTC
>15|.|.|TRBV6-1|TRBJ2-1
CASREGGPFVNEQFF
TGTGCCAGCAGGGAGGGGGGGCCGTTCGTCAATGAGCAGTTCTTC
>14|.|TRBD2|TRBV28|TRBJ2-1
CASSFGGGDNEQFF
TGTGCCAGCAGTTTTGGCGGGGGAGACAATGAGCAGTTCTTC
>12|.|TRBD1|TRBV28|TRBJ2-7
CASIGRGNEQYF
TGTGCCAGCATAGGCAGGGGGAACGAGCAGTACTTC
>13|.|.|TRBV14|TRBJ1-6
CASSLQGNSPLHF
TGTGCCAGCAGTCTACAGGGTAATTCACCCCTCCACTTT
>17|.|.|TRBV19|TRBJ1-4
CASSILPAQEGYEKLFF
TGTGCCAGTAGTATACTTCCAGCACAGGAAGGGTACGAAAAACTGTTTTTT
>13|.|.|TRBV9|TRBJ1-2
CASSGAGNYGYTF
TGTGCCAGCAGCGGGGCAGGGAACTATGGCTACACCTTC
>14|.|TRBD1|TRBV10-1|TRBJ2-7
CASSGQGSAYEQYF
TGCGCCAGCAGTGGACAGGGGTCAGCCTACGAGCAGTACTTC
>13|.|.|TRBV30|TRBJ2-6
CAWSGVGANVLTF
TGTGCCTGGAGTGGTGTGGGGGCCAACGTCCTGACTTTC
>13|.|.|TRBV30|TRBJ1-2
CAWSAQAYYGYTF
TGTGCCTGGAGTGCACAGGCCTACTATGGCTACACCTTC
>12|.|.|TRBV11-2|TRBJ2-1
CASSFAYNEQFF
TGTGCCAGCAGCTTTGCTTACAATGAGCAGTTCTTC
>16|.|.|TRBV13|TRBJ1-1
CASTLEGGDRTAEAFF
TGTGCCAGCACCTTGGAGGGAGGGGATAGAACAGCTGAAGCTTTCTTT
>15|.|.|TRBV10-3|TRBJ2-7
CASSPGPNPTYEQYF
TGTGCCAGCTCGCCAGGGCCGAACCCAACCTACGAGCAGTACTTC
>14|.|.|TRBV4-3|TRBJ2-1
CASSQDWGANEQFF
TGCGCCAGCAGCCAAGATTGGGGGGCCAATGAGCAGTTCTTC
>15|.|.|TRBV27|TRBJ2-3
CASSLGPRPRNTQYF
TGTGCCAGCAGTTTGGGACCCCGGCCAAGAAATACGCAGTATTTT
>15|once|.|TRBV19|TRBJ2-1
CASSILANVYNEQFF
TGTGCCAGTAGTATCTTGGCAAATGTCTACAATGAGCAGTTCTTC
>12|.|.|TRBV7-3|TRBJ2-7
CASSLTSHEQYF
TGTGCCAGCAGCTTAACGTCACACGAGCAGTACTTC
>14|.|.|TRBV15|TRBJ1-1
CAVGRGTMNTEAFF
TGTGCCGTAGGGCGGGGGACTATGAACACTGAAGCTTTCTTT
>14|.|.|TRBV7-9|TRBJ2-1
CASSLVLADNEQFF
TGTGCCAGCAGCTTAGTTTTAGCGGACAATGAGCAGTTCTTC
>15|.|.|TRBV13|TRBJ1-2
CASSFGGESGYGYTF
TGTGCCAGCAGCTTTGGGGGCGAATCGGGCTATGGCTACACCTTC
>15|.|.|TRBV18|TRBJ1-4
CASVPGFETNEKLFF
TGTGCCAGCGTCCCAGGATTTGAGACTAATGAAAAACTGTTTTTT
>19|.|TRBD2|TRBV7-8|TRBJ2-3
CASSPRLAGGSGATDTQYF
TGTGCCAGCAGCCCCAGACTAGCGGGGGGTTCGGGAGCCACAGATACGCAGTATTTT
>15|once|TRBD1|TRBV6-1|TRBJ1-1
CASSEEGATGTEAFF
TGTGCCAGCAGTGAAGAGGGGGCGACGGGCACTGAAGCTTTCTTT